Below are 30 T cell receptor beta chains sequenced from a single sample in a study of vaccination effects on CD4 cells after COVID-19. The method was immunoSEQ multiplex PCR; TCRdb's version includes in-frame clones alone and lacks a portion of them. The sample holds about 79,000 clones, approximately 81% seen once. In the ViraFEST assay, antigen-specific CD4+ clonotypes were identified by expansion after peptide-pool stimulation. Following culture for around 9 days, CD4+ T cells were isolated. The antigens of these receptors remain unknown. The specimen comprised CD4+ T cells from PBMCs cultured with HCoV-229E spike peptides, sampled before COVID-19 vaccination. These receptors were collected from a human donor who received a COVID-19 vaccine.

The sample holds one count of this clone. The rearrangement uses TRBV7-3 and TRBJ1-5; TRBD1 agrees at 10 bases. Germline V gene data show CDR1 as SGHTA and CDR2 as FQGTGA. V dropped 6 bases and J dropped 4; count of bases not matched to a gene: 12. The CDR3 runs to 17 residues. DNA of the CDR3: TGTGCCAGCAGGGGGACAGGGGCGACTGTGGGAAATCAGCCCCAGCATTTT. As protein: CASRGTGATVGNQPQHF.

The chain employs TRBV5-6 and TRBJ1-2; D gene unclear. With 1 base removed from V and 7 bases from J, the gap between germline ends came to 14 bases. This CDR3 has 14 residues. Per the germline V gene, CDR1 is SGHDT and CDR2 is YYEEEE. CDR3 coding DNA: TGTGCCAGCAGCTTGTTCGCGAGATATACTGGCTACACCTTC. Translated, it gives CASSLFARYTGYTF.

V and J are TRBV28 and TRBJ1-4, with D unclear. CDR3 size: 14 residues. V lost 5 bases and J lost 4, with 11 bases in between. Germline V gives CDR1 MDHEN, CDR2 SYDVKM. In DNA, the CDR3 is TGTGCCAGCAGTGACACTTTTATTAATGAAAAACTGTTTTTT. Translation gives CASSDTFINEKLFF.

J is TRBJ2-5 and V is TRBV9; 7 nucleotides align to TRBD1. The germline gives CDR1 SGDLS, CDR2 YYNGEE. The CDR3 loop spans 14 amino acids. Trimming took 4 bases from V and 2 from J; bases not matched to a gene: 5. The CDR3 bases are TGTGCCAGCAGCCCGGGACAGCTTCAAGAGACCCAGTACTTC. It encodes CASSPGQLQETQYF.

This clone appeared a few times. The sample has other DNA sequences that encode this CDR3 too. The chain links TRBV7-9 to TRBJ1-1; no firm D call. V lost 0 bases and J 1 base, leaving 3 bases between the germline ends. Germline-derived CDR1 and CDR2 are SEHNR and FQNEAQ (reference sequence). This CDR3 comprises 13 residues. The CDR3 region is CASSLAGNTEAFF. The DNA for the CDR3 is TGTGCCAGCAGCTTAGCAGGGAACACTGAAGCTTTCTTT.

This chain links TRBV3-1 (or the pseudogene TRBV3-2) with TRBJ1-2; D gene unclear. The CDR3 is 17 residues long. CDR1 is LGHDT, CDR2 YNNKEL, per germline (reference sequence). V dropped 0 bases and J dropped 7 bases, with 21 bases sitting between them. The CDR3 DNA sequence: TGTGCCAGCAGCCAAGATAGTGGGCTTGGCAGGTTCTCTGGCTACACCTTC. Amino acid sequence: CASSQDSGLGRFSGYTF.

The V gene is TRBV19, the J gene TRBJ1-6, with 8 nucleotides matching TRBD1. This CDR3 region has 14 residues. The V gene's germline CDR1 is LNHDA and CDR2 SQIVND (reference sequence). V dropped 6 bases and J dropped 7; count of bases not matched to a gene: 5. As DNA, the CDR3 is TGTGCCAGTAGCCGGGACAGGATAAATTCACCCCTCCACTTT. Translating gives CASSRDRINSPLHF.

The chain recombines TRBV19 with TRBJ2-3, with D perhaps assigned TRBD1 or TRBD2 (5 bases each). Trimming cost V 4 bases and J 3 bases, with 11 bases left between them. Germline values: CDR1 LNHDA, CDR2 SQIVND (reference sequence). This CDR3 comprises 14 residues. CDR3 in amino acids: CASSKGTVTDTQYF. DNA for the CDR3: TGTGCCAGTAGTAAGGGGACCGTAACAGATACGCAGTATTTT.

The chain has TRBV10-1 and TRBJ2-5, with D maybe TRBD2 (7 bases). V was cut by 4 bases and J by 4 bases, with 13 bases left in between. Germline V gives CDR1 WNHNN, CDR2 SYGVQD (reference sequence). This CDR3 has 14 amino acids. The CDR3 spells CASSARRGAETQYF. The DNA for the CDR3 is TGCGCCAGCAGTGCCCGACGGGGGGCAGAGACCCAGTACTTC.

The V gene is TRBV5-1, the J gene TRBJ2-1; no firm D call. This CDR3 has 15 amino acids. With 3 bases removed from V and 6 bases from J, the gap between germline ends came to 16 bases. Germline CDR1 is SGHRS and CDR2 is YFSETQ. The CDR3 loop is CASSYGLVTRNEQFF. CDR3 DNA: TGCGCCAGCAGCTACGGCTTAGTGACGCGCAATGAGCAGTTCTTC.

This clone was picked up a small number of times. The chain couples TRBV6-5 to TRBJ1-1; 7 bases fit TRBD1. V lost 6 bases and J lost 6; bases outside the gene matches: 10. CDR3 length: 14 residues. Germline CDR1 is MNHEY and CDR2 is SVGAGI. CDR3 amino acids: CASSDYRGIAEAFF. The CDR3 DNA reads TGTGCCAGCAGCGACTACAGGGGAATAGCTGAAGCTTTCTTT.

In regard to this clone: At the DNA level, this CDR3 is encoded by other sequences in the same sample as well. V usage is TRBV28 and J usage is TRBJ2-5, with 12 bases fitting TRBD2. Trimming took 2 bases from V and 2 from J; bases not matched to a gene: 0. The CDR3 covers 15 residues. In germline, CDR1 is MDHEN, CDR2 SYDVKM. CDR3 in DNA: TGTGCCAGCAGTTTAACTAGCGGGGGGCAAGAGACCCAGTACTTC. Encoded protein: CASSLTSGGQETQYF.

This clone appeared a single time. The J gene is TRBJ2-5, the V gene TRBV18; D possibly uses TRBD1 or TRBD2 (5 bases each). Trimming cost V 6 bases and J 1 base, with 9 bases left between them. Germline V lookup: CDR1 KGHSH, CDR2 LQKENI. The CDR3 extends over 13 amino acids. CDR3 amino acids: CASSGALQETQYF. The CDR3 DNA reads as TGTGCCAGCTCCGGGGCCCTCCAAGAGACCCAGTACTTC.

This clone was counted a single time. The rearrangement uses TRBV5-1 and TRBJ2-5; maybe TRBD1 (8 bases). CDR1 and CDR2 from the germline V gene are SGHRS and YFSETQ. This CDR3 contains 16 residues. V was clipped by 3 bases and J by 1 base, with 16 bases between them. The CDR3: CASSWGGTGPQETQYF. CDR3 DNA: TGCGCCAGCAGCTGGGGGGGGACAGGCCCCCAAGAGACCCAGTACTTC.

The chain employs TRBV10-1 and TRBJ2-3; weak D call: TRBD2 (7 bases). V was trimmed by 5 bases and J by 5 bases, leaving 14 bases between them. From germline, CDR1 is WNHNN and CDR2 SYGVQD (reference sequence). The CDR3 loop spans 14 amino acids. CDR3 sequence: CASSPGGLEDTQYF. Written as DNA, the CDR3 is TGCGCCAGCAGTCCCGGGGGGCTGGAAGATACGCAGTATTTT.

The V call is TRBV5-6, the J call TRBJ1-5; D is ambiguous. Trimming took 5 bases from V and 5 from J, leaving 17 bases between them. CDR3 length equals 15 residues. Germline loops: CDR1 SGHDT, CDR2 YYEEEE. CDR3 in DNA: TGTGCCAGCAGAAAAGCGGGTCTCCGGGATCAGCCCCAGCATTTT. This translates into CASRKAGLRDQPQHF.

The V and J genes are TRBV6-2 or TRBV6-3 and TRBJ2-7, with D possibly matching TRBD1 (5 bases). Per the germline V gene, CDR1 is MNHEY and CDR2 is SVGEGT. The length of the CDR3 is 13 residues. V gave up 0 bases and J gave up 3 bases, with 6 bases separating them. CDR3 loop: CASSYSRDYEQYV. CDR3 nucleotides: TGTGCCAGCAGTTACTCCAGGGACTACGAGCAGTACGTC.

The V gene is TRBV10-3, the J gene TRBJ1-1; D gene uncertain. Germline V gene lookup returns CDR1 ENHRY and CDR2 SYGVKD. There are 13 residues in the CDR3. Trimming left V 8 bases short and J 1 base short, with 11 bases between. The CDR3 DNA sequence: TGTGCCATCGGACCCAGTCCGAACACTGAAGCTTTCTTT. This codes for CAIGPSPNTEAFF.

The chain employs TRBV7-8 and TRBJ1-1, with 12 bases fitting TRBD1. With V trimmed by 2 bases and J by 3 bases, 4 bases remained unmatched. The CDR3 runs 16 residues. Per germline, CDR1 SGHVS and CDR2 FQNEAQ. The CDR3 DNA is TGTGCCAGCAGCTTATGGGACAGGGGGCTGGACACTGAAGCTTTCTTT. Translated, it gives CASSLWDRGLDTEAFF.

This clone appeared once. The V call is TRBV7-6, the J call TRBJ2-5, with D unclear. There are 13 residues in the CDR3. From germline, CDR1 is SGHVS and CDR2 FNYEAQ. Between the trimmed V and J ends, which lost 8 bases and 4 bases, there was a span of 14 bases. DNA of the CDR3: TGTGCCAGCGTCCTGGACGGGCGAGAGACCCAGTACTTC. Its translation: CASVLDGRETQYF.

In regard to this clone: This specimen includes other DNA sequences encoding the same CDR3. V and J are TRBV14 and TRBJ1-1; a weak D match, TRBD1 (6 bases). This CDR3 is 13 amino acids long. Trimming shortened V by 2 bases and J by 4 bases, and 8 bases separated the two germline ends. Per the germline V gene, CDR1 is SGHDN and CDR2 is FVKESK. The CDR3 sequence: CASSQSRGTEAFF. DNA for the CDR3: TGTGCCAGCAGCCAATCCAGGGGCACTGAAGCTTTCTTT.

The chain links TRBV6-1 to TRBJ1-2; 7 nucleotides line up with TRBD1. This CDR3 contains 14 residues. The germline gives CDR1 MNHNS, CDR2 SASEGT. V was clipped by 2 bases and J by 7 bases; unmatched bases: 7. For the CDR3, the DNA is TGTGCCAGCAGTGAACCGGAGGGGGCGCGTGGCTACACCTTC. Its protein is CASSEPEGARGYTF.

The chain has TRBV3-1 (or the pseudogene TRBV3-2) and TRBJ2-2, with D maybe TRBD2 (7 bases). V was trimmed by 5 bases and J by 3 bases, leaving 19 bases between them. The germline V gene has CDR1 LGHDT and CDR2 YNNKEL (reference sequence). CDR3 length: 17 amino acids. The CDR3 here is CASSSRLGGLYTGELFF. The CDR3 nucleotides read TGTGCCAGCAGCTCTCGATTGGGGGGGCTTTACACCGGGGAGCTGTTTTTT.

This clone showed up just a few times. The V and J genes are TRBV6-1 and TRBJ2-5; a possible D gene is TRBD1 (5 bases). Deletions cut 3 bases from V and 4 bases from J, with 15 bases between. This CDR3 comprises 15 residues. Germline V gene lookup returns CDR1 MNHNS and CDR2 SASEGT. CDR3 in amino acids: CASSESTGGGETQYF. CDR3 nucleotides: TGTGCCAGCAGTGAGTCAACAGGCGGTGGAGAGACCCAGTACTTC.

The genes are TRBV7-3 and TRBJ2-1; unclear D gene. From germline, CDR1 is SGHTA and CDR2 FQGTGA. The CDR3 contains 16 residues. The ends were cut back, 5 bases at V and 3 bases at J, with 17 bases in the middle. This CDR3 is CASSPLKGSLYNEQFF. CDR3 bases: TGTGCCAGCAGCCCCCTCAAGGGCAGCCTCTACAATGAGCAGTTCTTC.

The DNA for the CDR3 is TGTGCCAGCAGGATTGGACAGGGGGAATTGAACGTC. It translates to CASRIGQGELNV. V and J are TRBV6-6 and TRBJ2-7; 10 positions agree with TRBD1. In germline, CDR1 is MNHNY, CDR2 SVGAGI (reference sequence). CDR3 size: 12 residues.

V and J are TRBV12-3 or TRBV12-4 and TRBJ2-3; a weak D match, TRBD2 (6 bases). With 8 bases removed from V and 3 bases from J, the gap between germline ends came to 12 bases. The CDR3 spans 13 residues. The DNA for the CDR3 is TGTGCCAGCGTGGTACGGGGGACAGATACGCAGTATTTT. Translated, it gives CASVVRGTDTQYF.

The J gene is TRBJ1-2, the V gene TRBV3-1 (or the pseudogene TRBV3-2); D remains ambiguous. Trimming stripped 0 bases from V and 3 bases from J, with 5 bases between. Germline V gives CDR1 LGHDT, CDR2 YNNKEL (reference sequence). The CDR3 covers 13 residues. The CDR3 reads CASSQDGHYGYTF. The CDR3 DNA follows: TGTGCCAGCAGCCAAGACGGGCACTATGGCTACACCTTC.

The chain is built from TRBV5-5 and TRBJ2-5; 8 nucleotides agree with TRBD2. V gave up 0 bases and J gave up 5 bases; unmatched junction bases: 9. CDR3 length: 16 residues. The germline gives CDR1 SGHKS, CDR2 YYEKEE (reference sequence). The CDR3 protein is CASSLGAGTRGETQYF. CDR3 nucleotide sequence: TGTGCCAGCAGCTTGGGCGCCGGGACTAGAGGGGAGACCCAGTACTTC.

V usage is TRBV20-1 and J usage is TRBJ1-5, with D hard to call. Between the trimmed V and J ends, which lost 3 bases and 3 bases, there was a span of 9 bases. Germline values: CDR1 DFQATT, CDR2 SNEGSKA (reference sequence). The CDR3 extends over 13 amino acids. CDR3 region: CSASESDNQPQHF. DNA for the CDR3: TGCAGTGCTAGTGAGTCTGACAATCAGCCCCAGCATTTT.